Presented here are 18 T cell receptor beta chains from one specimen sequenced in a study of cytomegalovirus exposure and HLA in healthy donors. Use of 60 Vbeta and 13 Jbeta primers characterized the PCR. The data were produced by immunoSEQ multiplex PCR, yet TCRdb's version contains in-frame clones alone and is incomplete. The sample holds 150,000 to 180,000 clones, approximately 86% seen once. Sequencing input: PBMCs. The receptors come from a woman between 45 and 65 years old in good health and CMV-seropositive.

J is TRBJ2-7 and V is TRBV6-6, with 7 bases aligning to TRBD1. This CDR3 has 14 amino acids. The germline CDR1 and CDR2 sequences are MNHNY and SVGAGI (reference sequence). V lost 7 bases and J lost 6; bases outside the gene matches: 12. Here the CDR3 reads CASTYRKGAFEQYF. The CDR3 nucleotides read TGTGCCAGCACCTATCGGAAGGGGGCGTTCGAGCAGTACTTC.

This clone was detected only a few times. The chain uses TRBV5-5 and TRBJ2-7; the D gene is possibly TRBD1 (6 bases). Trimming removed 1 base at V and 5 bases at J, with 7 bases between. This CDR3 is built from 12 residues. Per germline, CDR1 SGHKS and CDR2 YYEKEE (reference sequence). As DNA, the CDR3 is TGTGCCAGCAGCTTGACAGGGCACGAGCAGTACTTC. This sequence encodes CASSLTGHEQYF.

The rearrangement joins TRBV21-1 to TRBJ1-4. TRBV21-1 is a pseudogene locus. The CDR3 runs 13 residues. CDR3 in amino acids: CASSRLEEEKLFF. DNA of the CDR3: TGTGCCAGCAGTCGACTCGAAGAAGAAAAACTGTTTTTT.

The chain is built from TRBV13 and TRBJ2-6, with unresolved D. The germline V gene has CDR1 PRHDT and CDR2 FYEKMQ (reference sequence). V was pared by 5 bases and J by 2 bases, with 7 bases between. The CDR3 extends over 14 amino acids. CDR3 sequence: CASSLAAGANVLTF. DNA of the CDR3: TGTGCCAGCAGCCTCGCAGCTGGGGCCAACGTCCTGACTTTC.

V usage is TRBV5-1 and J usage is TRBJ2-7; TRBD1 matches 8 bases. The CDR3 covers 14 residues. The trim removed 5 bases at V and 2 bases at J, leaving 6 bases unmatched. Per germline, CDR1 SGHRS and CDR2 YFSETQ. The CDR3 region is CASRIPGQAYEQYF. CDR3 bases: TGCGCCAGCAGAATTCCGGGACAGGCCTACGAGCAGTACTTC.

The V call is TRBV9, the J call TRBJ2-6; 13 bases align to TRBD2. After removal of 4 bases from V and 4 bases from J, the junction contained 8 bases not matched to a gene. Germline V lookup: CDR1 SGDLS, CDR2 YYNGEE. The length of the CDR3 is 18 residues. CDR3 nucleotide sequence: TGTGCCAGCAGCCCCACTAGCGGGGGGGCGATAGGGGCCAACGTCCTGACTTTC. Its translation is CASSPTSGGAIGANVLTF.

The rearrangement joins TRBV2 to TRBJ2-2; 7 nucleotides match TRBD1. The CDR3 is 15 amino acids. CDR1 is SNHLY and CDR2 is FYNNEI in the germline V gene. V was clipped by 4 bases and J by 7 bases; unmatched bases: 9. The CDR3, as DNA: TGTGCCAGCAGTGCTCCAGGGGGAAGGGACGGGGAGCTGTTTTTT. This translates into CASSAPGGRDGELFF.

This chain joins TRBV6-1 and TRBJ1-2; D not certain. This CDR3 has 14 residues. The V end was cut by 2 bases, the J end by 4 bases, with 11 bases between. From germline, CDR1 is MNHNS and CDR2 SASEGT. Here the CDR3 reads CASSERLSGYGYTF. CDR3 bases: TGTGCCAGCAGTGAACGACTCAGCGGCTATGGCTACACCTTC.

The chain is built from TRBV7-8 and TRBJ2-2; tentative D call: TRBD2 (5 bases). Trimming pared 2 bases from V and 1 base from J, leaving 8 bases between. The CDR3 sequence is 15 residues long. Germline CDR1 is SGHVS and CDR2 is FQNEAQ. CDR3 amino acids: CASSLPAGNTGELFF. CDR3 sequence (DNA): TGTGCCAGCAGCTTACCGGCGGGGAACACCGGGGAGCTGTTTTTT.

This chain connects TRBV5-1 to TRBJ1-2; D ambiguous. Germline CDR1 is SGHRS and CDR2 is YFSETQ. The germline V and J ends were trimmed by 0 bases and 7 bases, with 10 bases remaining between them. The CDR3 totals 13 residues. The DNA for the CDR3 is TGCGCCAGCAGCTTGGCCGGCTCGGGTGGCTACACCTTC. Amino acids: CASSLAGSGGYTF.

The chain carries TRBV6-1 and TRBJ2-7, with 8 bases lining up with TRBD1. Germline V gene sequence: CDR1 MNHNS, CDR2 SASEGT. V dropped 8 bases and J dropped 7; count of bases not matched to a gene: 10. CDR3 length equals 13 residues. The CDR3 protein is CASRTGTAREQYF. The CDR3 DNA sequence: TGTGCCAGCCGGACAGGGACCGCTAGGGAGCAGTACTTC.

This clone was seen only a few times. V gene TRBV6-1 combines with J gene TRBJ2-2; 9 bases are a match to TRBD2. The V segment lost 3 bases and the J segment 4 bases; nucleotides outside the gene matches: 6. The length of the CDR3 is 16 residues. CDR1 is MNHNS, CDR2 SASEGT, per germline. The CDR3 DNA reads TGTGCCAGCAGTGACCCTAGCGGGGTGGGCACCGGGGAGCTGTTTTTT. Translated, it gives CASSDPSGVGTGELFF.

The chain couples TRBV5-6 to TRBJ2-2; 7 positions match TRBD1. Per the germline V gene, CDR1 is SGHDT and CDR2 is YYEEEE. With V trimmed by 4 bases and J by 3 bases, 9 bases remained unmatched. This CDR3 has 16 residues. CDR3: CASSPRDSWYTGELFF. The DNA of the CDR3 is TGTGCCAGCAGCCCCCGGGACAGTTGGTACACCGGGGAGCTGTTTTTT.

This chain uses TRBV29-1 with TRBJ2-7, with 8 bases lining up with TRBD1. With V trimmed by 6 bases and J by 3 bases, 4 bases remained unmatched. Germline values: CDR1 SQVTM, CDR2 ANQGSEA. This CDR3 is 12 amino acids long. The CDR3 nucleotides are TGCAGCGTCGCCGGACAGGGCTACGAGCAGTACTTC. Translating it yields CSVAGQGYEQYF.

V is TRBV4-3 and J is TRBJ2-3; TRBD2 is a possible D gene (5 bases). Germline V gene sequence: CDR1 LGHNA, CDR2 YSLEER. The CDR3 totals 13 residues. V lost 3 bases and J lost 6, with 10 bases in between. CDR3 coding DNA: TGCGCCAGCAGCCACGATGGAGGCGATACGCAGTATTTT. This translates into CASSHDGGDTQYF.

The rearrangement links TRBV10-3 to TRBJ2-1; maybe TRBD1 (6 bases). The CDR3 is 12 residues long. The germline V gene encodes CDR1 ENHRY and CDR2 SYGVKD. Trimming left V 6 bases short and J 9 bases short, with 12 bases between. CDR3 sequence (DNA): TGTGCCATCAGAAATAACAGGGCTGAGCAGTTCTTC. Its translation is CAIRNNRAEQFF.

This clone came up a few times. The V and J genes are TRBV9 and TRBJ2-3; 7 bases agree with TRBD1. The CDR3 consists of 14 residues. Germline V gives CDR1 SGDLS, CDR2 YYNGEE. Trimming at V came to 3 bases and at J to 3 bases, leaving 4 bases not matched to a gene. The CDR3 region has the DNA TGTGCCAGCAGCGCAAGGGGGCTGACAGATACGCAGTATTTT. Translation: CASSARGLTDTQYF. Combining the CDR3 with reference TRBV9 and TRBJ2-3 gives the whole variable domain DSGVTQTPKHLITATGQRVTLRCSPRSGDLSVYWYQQSLDQGLQFLIQYYNGEERAKGNILERFSAQQFPDLHSELNLSSLELGDSALYFCASSARGLTDTQYFGPGTRLTVL.

CDR3: CASSVATMNEQYF. CDR3 DNA: TGTGCCAGCAGCGTAGCTACTATGAACGAGCAGTACTTC. The chain has TRBV9 and TRBJ2-7; D gene unclear. Germline-derived CDR1 and CDR2 are SGDLS and YYNGEE. The CDR3 consists of 13 residues. The ends were cut back, 0 bases at V and 5 bases at J, with 9 bases in the middle.